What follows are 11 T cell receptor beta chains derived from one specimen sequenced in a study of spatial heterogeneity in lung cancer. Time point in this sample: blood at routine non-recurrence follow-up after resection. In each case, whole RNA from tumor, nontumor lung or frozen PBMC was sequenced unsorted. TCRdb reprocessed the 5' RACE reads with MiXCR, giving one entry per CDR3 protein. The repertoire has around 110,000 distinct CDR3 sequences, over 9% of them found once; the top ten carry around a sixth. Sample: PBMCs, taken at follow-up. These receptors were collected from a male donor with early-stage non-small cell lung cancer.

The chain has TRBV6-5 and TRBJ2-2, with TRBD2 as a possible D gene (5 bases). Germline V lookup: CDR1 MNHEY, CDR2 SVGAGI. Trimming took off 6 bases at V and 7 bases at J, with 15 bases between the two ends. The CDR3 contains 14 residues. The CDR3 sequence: CASRGGIRDGELFF. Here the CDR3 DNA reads TGTGCCAGCAGAGGAGGTATTAGAGACGGGGAGCTGTTTTTT.

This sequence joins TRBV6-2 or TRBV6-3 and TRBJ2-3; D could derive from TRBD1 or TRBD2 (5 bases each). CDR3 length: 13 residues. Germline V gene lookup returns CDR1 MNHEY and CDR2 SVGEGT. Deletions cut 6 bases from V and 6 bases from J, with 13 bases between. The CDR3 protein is CASRRSGTDTQYF. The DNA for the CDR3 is TGTGCCAGCAGACGCTCAGGGACCGATACGCAGTATTTT.

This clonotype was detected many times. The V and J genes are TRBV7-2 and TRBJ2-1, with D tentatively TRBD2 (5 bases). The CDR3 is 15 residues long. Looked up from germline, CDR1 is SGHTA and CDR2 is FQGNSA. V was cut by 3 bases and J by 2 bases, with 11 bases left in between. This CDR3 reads CASSLLWGAYNEQFF. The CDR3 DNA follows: TGTGCCAGCAGCTTGCTCTGGGGAGCCTACAATGAGCAGTTCTTC.

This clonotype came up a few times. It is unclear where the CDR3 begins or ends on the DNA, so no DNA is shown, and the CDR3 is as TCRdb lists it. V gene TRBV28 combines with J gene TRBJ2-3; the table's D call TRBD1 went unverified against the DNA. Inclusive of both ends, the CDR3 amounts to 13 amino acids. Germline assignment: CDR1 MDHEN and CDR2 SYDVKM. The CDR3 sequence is CASILGGTDTQYF.

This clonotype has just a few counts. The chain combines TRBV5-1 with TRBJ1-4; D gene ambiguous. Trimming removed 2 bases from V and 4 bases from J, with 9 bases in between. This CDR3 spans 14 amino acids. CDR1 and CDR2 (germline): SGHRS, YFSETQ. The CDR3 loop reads CASSFWDHNEKLFF. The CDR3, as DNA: TGCGCCAGCAGCTTTTGGGATCATAATGAAAAACTGTTTTTT.

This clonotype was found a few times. CDR3 amino acids: CASSYTGTPTYEQYF. CDR3 nucleotides: TGTGCCAGCAGTTACACCGGGACACCGACCTACGAGCAGTACTTC. The rearrangement uses TRBV6-2 or TRBV6-3 and TRBJ2-7; weak D call: TRBD1 (6 bases). CDR1 is MNHEY, CDR2 SVGEGT, per germline. There are 15 residues in the CDR3. Trimming pared 2 bases from V and 2 bases from J, leaving 13 bases between.

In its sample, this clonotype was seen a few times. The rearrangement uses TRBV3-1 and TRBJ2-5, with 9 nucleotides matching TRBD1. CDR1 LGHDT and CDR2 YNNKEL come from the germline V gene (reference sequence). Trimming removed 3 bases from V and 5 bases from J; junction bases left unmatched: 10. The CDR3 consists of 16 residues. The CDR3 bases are TGTGCCAGCAGCCACAGTAAACAGGGGGCGCGGGAGACCCAGTACTTC. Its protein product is CASSHSKQGARETQYF.

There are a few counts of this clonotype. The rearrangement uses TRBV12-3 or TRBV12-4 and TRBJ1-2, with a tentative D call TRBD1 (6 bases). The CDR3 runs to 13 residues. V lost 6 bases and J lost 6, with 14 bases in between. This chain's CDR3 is CASRQGRVDGYTF. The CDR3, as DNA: TGTGCCAGCAGGCAGGGGAGGGTTGATGGCTACACCTTC.

As DNA, the CDR3 is TGCGCCAGCAGCCAAGATGACCAGGTGAACACCGGGGAGCTGTTTTTT. As protein: CASSQDDQVNTGELFF. The V and J genes are TRBV4-1 and TRBJ2-2; D is ambiguous. V lost 0 bases and J lost 1, with 9 bases in between. The V gene's germline CDR1 is MGHRA and CDR2 YSYEKL. The CDR3 consists of 16 residues.

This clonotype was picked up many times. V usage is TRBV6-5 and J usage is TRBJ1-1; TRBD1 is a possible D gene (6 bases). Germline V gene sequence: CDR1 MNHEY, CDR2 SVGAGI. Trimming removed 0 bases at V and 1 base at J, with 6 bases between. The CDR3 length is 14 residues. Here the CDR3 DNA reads TGTGCCAGCAGTTACTCGACAGGGAACACTGAAGCTTTCTTT. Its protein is CASSYSTGNTEAFF.

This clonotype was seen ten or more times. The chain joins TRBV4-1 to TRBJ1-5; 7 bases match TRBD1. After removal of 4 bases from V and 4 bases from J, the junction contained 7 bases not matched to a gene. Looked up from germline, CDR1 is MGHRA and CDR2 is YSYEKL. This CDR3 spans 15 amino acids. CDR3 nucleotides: TGCGCCAGCAGCCCAGACAGGGTAAGAAATCAGCCCCAGCATTTT. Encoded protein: CASSPDRVRNQPQHF.